This T cell receptor (beta chain) is drawn from a study of blood T cells in healthy people across ages. Study-wide results and limits: With age, beta diversity per million T cells declined roughly linearly, significantly by about 40.

V dropped 5 bases and J dropped 7; count of bases not matched to a gene: 9. The CDR3 contains 14 residues. In germline, CDR1 is MNHEY, CDR2 SVGAGI. A note on this clonotype: Its matching antigen is unknown.

Sample-barcoded 5' priming and a J-beta primer mix drove a second PCR of about 7 to 12 cycles. TCRdb fed the 5' RACE reads into MiXCR, producing one record per CDR3 protein. The table lists about 780,000 distinct CDR3 sequences, 46% of them singletons. Sample: blood. The clonotype was recovered from an older man in good health. This chain connects TRBV6-5 to TRBJ1-2, with TRBD1 matching 8 bases. The CDR3 here is CASSRAGQGGGYTF. The CDR3 DNA follows: TGTGCCAGCAGTCGCGCAGGACAGGGTGGTGGCTACACCTTC.